These T cell receptor beta chains were read from a single sample in a study of CD8 T cells in Susac syndrome. TCRdb reprocessed the immunoSEQ multiplex PCR reads via MiXCR and lists one record per CDR3 protein. In the table there are approximately 160,000 distinct CDR3 sequences, 95% to 96% of which are singletons. The sample consisted of CD4+ T cells from PBMCs. The receptors originated from a human donor with Susac syndrome. CDR3s include the opening cysteine and the closing phenylalanine or tryptophan. Each record gives: D gene, V gene, clone size, J gene, CDR3 protein, CDR3 DNA. The D gene is left open where the match is weak. The size field is filled for only some rows; it gives once, few, many or a size class.

D gene: -; V gene: TRBV3-1; clone size: -; J gene: TRBJ1-6; CDR3 protein: CASSQELSVLGSPLHF; CDR3 DNA: TGTGCCAGCAGCCAAGAACTGAGCGTGTTGGGGTCACCCCTCCACTTT
D gene: -; V gene: TRBV27; clone size: once; J gene: TRBJ2-2; CDR3 protein: CASSLILIGGFTGELFF; CDR3 DNA: TGTGCCAGCAGTTTAATCCTTATTGGGGGGTTCACCGGGGAGCTGTTTTTT
D gene: TRBD1; V gene: TRBV9; clone size: -; J gene: TRBJ2-1; CDR3 protein: CASSVVGQGLSNEQFF; CDR3 DNA: TGTGCCAGCAGCGTAGTAGGACAGGGCCTAAGCAATGAGCAGTTCTTC
D gene: TRBD2; V gene: TRBV12-3/TRBV12-4; clone size: -; J gene: TRBJ2-1; CDR3 protein: CASLSGLAGYNEQFF; CDR3 DNA: TGTGCCAGCCTTTCGGGACTAGCGGGATACAATGAGCAGTTCTTC
D gene: TRBD2; V gene: TRBV29-1; clone size: -; J gene: TRBJ2-3; CDR3 protein: CSVEVLSGGFTDTQYF; CDR3 DNA: TGCAGCGTTGAGGTATTGAGCGGGGGATTCACAGATACGCAGTATTTT
D gene: -; V gene: TRBV2; clone size: -; J gene: TRBJ2-1; CDR3 protein: CASSPNIGRSYNEQFF; CDR3 DNA: TGTGCCAGCAGCCCGAACATCGGTAGAAGCTACAATGAGCAGTTCTTC
D gene: -; V gene: TRBV29-1; clone size: -; J gene: TRBJ2-2; CDR3 protein: CSVAFPGELFF; CDR3 DNA: TGCAGCGTTGCTTTTCCGGGGGAGCTGTTTTTT
D gene: -; V gene: TRBV19; clone size: -; J gene: TRBJ1-2; CDR3 protein: CASSIGTGSNYGYTF; CDR3 DNA: TGTGCCAGTAGTATAGGCACAGGATCTAACTATGGCTACACCTTC
D gene: -; V gene: TRBV29-1; clone size: -; J gene: TRBJ1-2; CDR3 protein: CSVGANGYTF; CDR3 DNA: TGCAGCGTTGGGGCAAATGGCTACACCTTC
D gene: -; V gene: TRBV2; clone size: -; J gene: TRBJ1-5; CDR3 protein: CASSEGGYNQPQHF; CDR3 DNA: TGTGCCAGCAGTGAAGGGGGATACAATCAGCCCCAGCATTTT
D gene: -; V gene: TRBV30; clone size: -; J gene: TRBJ2-3; CDR3 protein: CAWRLTDTQYF; CDR3 DNA: TGTGCCTGGAGGCTCACAGATACGCAGTATTTT
D gene: -; V gene: TRBV5-1; clone size: -; J gene: TRBJ1-3; CDR3 protein: CASSLTVSGNTIYF; CDR3 DNA: TGCGCCAGCAGCTTGACGGTCTCTGGAAACACCATATATTTT
D gene: -; V gene: TRBV5-6; clone size: -; J gene: TRBJ2-1; CDR3 protein: CASSSLPTFALLNEQFF; CDR3 DNA: TGTGCCAGCAGCTCCCTACCGACTTTTGCCCTCCTCAATGAGCAGTTCTTC
D gene: -; V gene: TRBV20-1; clone size: -; J gene: TRBJ2-5; CDR3 protein: CSADAPREKTQYF; CDR3 DNA: TGCAGTGCTGACGCGCCCCGGGAAAAGACCCAGTACTTC
D gene: -; V gene: TRBV7-9; clone size: once; J gene: TRBJ2-7; CDR3 protein: CASSFDPLGQYF; CDR3 DNA: TGTGCCAGCAGCTTCGACCCACTGGGGCAGTACTTC
D gene: TRBD1; V gene: TRBV28; clone size: -; J gene: TRBJ2-7; CDR3 protein: CASSFDRGYEQYF; CDR3 DNA: TGTGCCAGCAGTTTCGACAGGGGGTACGAGCAGTACTTC
D gene: -; V gene: TRBV12-3/TRBV12-4; clone size: -; J gene: TRBJ1-1; CDR3 protein: CASSSDRREAFF; CDR3 DNA: TGTGCCAGCAGTTCAGATCGACGTGAAGCTTTCTTT
D gene: TRBD1; V gene: TRBV20-1; clone size: -; J gene: TRBJ2-1; CDR3 protein: CSAPSILGTGGYVSYNEQFF; CDR3 DNA: TGCAGTGCTCCCTCTATCCTCGGGACAGGGGGTTATGTCTCCTACAATGAGCAGTTCTTC
D gene: TRBD2; V gene: TRBV9; clone size: once; J gene: TRBJ2-1; CDR3 protein: CASRSGRGEYNEQFF; CDR3 DNA: TGTGCCAGCAGATCGGGGCGGGGGGAGTACAATGAGCAGTTCTTC
D gene: -; V gene: TRBV6-5; clone size: once; J gene: TRBJ2-3; CDR3 protein: CASSYDSSTDTQYF; CDR3 DNA: TGTGCCAGCAGTTACGATTCTAGCACAGATACGCAGTATTTT
D gene: -; V gene: TRBV3-1; clone size: -; J gene: TRBJ1-2; CDR3 protein: CASSPTRQTWDGYTF; CDR3 DNA: TGTGCCAGCAGCCCCACCCGACAGACCTGGGACGGCTACACCTTC
D gene: TRBD2; V gene: TRBV7-3; clone size: -; J gene: TRBJ2-1; CDR3 protein: CASSATSGGIEQFF; CDR3 DNA: TGTGCCAGCAGCGCTACTAGCGGGGGGATTGAGCAGTTCTTC
D gene: TRBD1; V gene: TRBV19; clone size: -; J gene: TRBJ1-1; CDR3 protein: CASTSDRVTEAFF; CDR3 DNA: TGTGCCAGTACCTCGGACAGGGTCACTGAAGCTTTCTTT
D gene: -; V gene: TRBV2; clone size: -; J gene: TRBJ2-6; CDR3 protein: CASKSSGANVLTF; CDR3 DNA: TGTGCCAGCAAGAGCTCTGGGGCCAACGTCCTGACTTTC
D gene: TRBD2; V gene: TRBV28; clone size: -; J gene: TRBJ2-7; CDR3 protein: CASSRLAGGNEQYF; CDR3 DNA: TGTGCCAGCAGTCGACTAGCGGGAGGGAACGAGCAGTACTTC
D gene: TRBD1; V gene: TRBV3-1; clone size: once; J gene: TRBJ1-2; CDR3 protein: CASSQPTTGWLNYGYTF; CDR3 DNA: TGTGCCAGCAGCCAACCCACGACAGGGTGGCTCAACTATGGCTACACCTTC
D gene: -; V gene: TRBV4-3; clone size: -; J gene: TRBJ2-2; CDR3 protein: CASSQDFGGELFF; CDR3 DNA: TGCGCCAGCAGCCAAGATTTTGGCGGGGAGCTGTTTTTT
D gene: -; V gene: TRBV11-2; clone size: few; J gene: TRBJ1-2; CDR3 protein: CASSFPGQVYGYTF; CDR3 DNA: TGTGCCAGCAGCTTCCCAGGACAAGTCTATGGCTACACCTTC
D gene: -; V gene: TRBV9; clone size: -; J gene: TRBJ2-7; CDR3 protein: CASSVEVGYEQYF; CDR3 DNA: TGTGCCAGCAGCGTAGAAGTTGGCTACGAGCAGTACTTC
D gene: -; V gene: TRBV27; clone size: -; J gene: TRBJ1-2; CDR3 protein: CASSLKAPSWSRGYTF; CDR3 DNA: TGTGCCAGCAGTTTAAAGGCCCCCAGCTGGTCGCGAGGCTACACCTTC
D gene: TRBD1; V gene: TRBV5-4; clone size: -; J gene: TRBJ2-4; CDR3 protein: CASSPTGPADIQYF; CDR3 DNA: TGTGCCAGCAGTCCGACAGGGCCCGCCGACATTCAGTACTTC
D gene: TRBD2; V gene: TRBV5-5; clone size: -; J gene: TRBJ2-7; CDR3 protein: CASSLSGYYSYEQYF; CDR3 DNA: TGTGCCAGCAGCCTTAGCGGGTACTACTCCTACGAGCAGTACTTC
D gene: TRBD1; V gene: TRBV7-9; clone size: once; J gene: TRBJ2-4; CDR3 protein: CASSKTNRQGPIQYF; CDR3 DNA: TGTGCCAGCAGCAAGACGAATAGACAGGGGCCCATTCAGTACTTC
D gene: -; V gene: TRBV30; clone size: -; J gene: TRBJ1-5; CDR3 protein: CAWSPKLGQPQHF; CDR3 DNA: TGTGCCTGGAGTCCGAAATTAGGACAGCCCCAGCATTTT
D gene: -; V gene: TRBV18; clone size: -; J gene: TRBJ2-5; CDR3 protein: CASSPPVKETQYF; CDR3 DNA: TGTGCCAGCTCACCACCGGTTAAGGAGACCCAGTACTTC
D gene: TRBD1; V gene: TRBV6-5; clone size: -; J gene: TRBJ1-3; CDR3 protein: CASSLRDSSGNTIYF; CDR3 DNA: TGTGCCAGCAGTCTCCGGGACAGCTCTGGAAACACCATATATTTT
D gene: -; V gene: TRBV20-1; clone size: -; J gene: TRBJ1-5; CDR3 protein: CSASGKLNWGQPQHF; CDR3 DNA: TGCAGTGCTAGCGGAAAATTAAATTGGGGTCAGCCCCAGCATTTT
D gene: -; V gene: TRBV29-1; clone size: once; J gene: TRBJ2-3; CDR3 protein: CSVGGANTDTQYF; CDR3 DNA: TGCAGCGTTGGGGGGGCTAACACAGATACGCAGTATTTT
D gene: -; V gene: TRBV4-3; clone size: -; J gene: TRBJ2-6; CDR3 protein: CASSQDRVSGANVLTF; CDR3 DNA: TGCGCCAGCAGCCAAGACAGGGTCTCTGGGGCCAACGTCCTGACTTTC
D gene: -; V gene: TRBV7-2; clone size: -; J gene: TRBJ2-1; CDR3 protein: CASSSGVSDEQFF; CDR3 DNA: TGTGCCAGCAGCTCAGGGGTAAGCGATGAGCAGTTCTTC
D gene: TRBD1; V gene: TRBV19; clone size: -; J gene: TRBJ2-5; CDR3 protein: CASSTGGGETQYF; CDR3 DNA: TGTGCCAGTAGTACAGGGGGCGGGGAGACCCAGTACTTC
D gene: TRBD1; V gene: TRBV29-1; clone size: -; J gene: TRBJ1-4; CDR3 protein: CSATGTAGEKLFF; CDR3 DNA: TGCAGCGCCACCGGGACAGCCGGTGAAAAACTGTTTTTT
D gene: TRBD2; V gene: TRBV18; clone size: -; J gene: TRBJ2-5; CDR3 protein: CASSPTAGPQETQYF; CDR3 DNA: TGTGCCAGCTCACCTACAGCGGGGCCACAAGAGACCCAGTACTTC
D gene: -; V gene: TRBV29-1; clone size: -; J gene: TRBJ2-7; CDR3 protein: CSVAGTHEQYF; CDR3 DNA: TGCAGCGTTGCCGGGACACACGAGCAGTACTTC
D gene: TRBD1; V gene: TRBV20-1; clone size: -; J gene: TRBJ2-1; CDR3 protein: CSARAGGHYNEQFF; CDR3 DNA: TGCAGTGCTAGAGCAGGGGGCCACTACAATGAGCAGTTCTTC
D gene: -; V gene: TRBV3-1; clone size: -; J gene: TRBJ2-2; CDR3 protein: CATQNTGELFF; CDR3 DNA: TGTGCCACCCAGAACACCGGGGAGCTGTTTTTT
D gene: TRBD1; V gene: TRBV7-2; clone size: -; J gene: TRBJ1-2; CDR3 protein: CASSAQGAGYGYTF; CDR3 DNA: TGTGCCAGCAGCGCGCAGGGGGCTGGGTATGGCTACACCTTC
D gene: -; V gene: TRBV29-1; clone size: -; J gene: TRBJ1-1; CDR3 protein: CSVESTRPNTEAFF; CDR3 DNA: TGCAGCGTTGAAAGCACCCGCCCGAACACTGAAGCTTTCTTT
D gene: -; V gene: TRBV20-1; clone size: -; J gene: TRBJ1-1; CDR3 protein: CSASQDSITEAFF; CDR3 DNA: TGCAGTGCTAGCCAGGACAGTATAACTGAAGCTTTCTTT
D gene: -; V gene: TRBV4-3; clone size: few; J gene: TRBJ2-5; CDR3 protein: CASSHTGLQETQYF; CDR3 DNA: TGCGCCAGCAGCCACACCGGGCTCCAAGAGACCCAGTACTTC
D gene: TRBD1; V gene: TRBV20-1; clone size: once; J gene: TRBJ1-5; CDR3 protein: CSALDRGGNQPQHF; CDR3 DNA: TGCAGTGCCCTAGACAGGGGCGGCAATCAGCCCCAGCATTTT